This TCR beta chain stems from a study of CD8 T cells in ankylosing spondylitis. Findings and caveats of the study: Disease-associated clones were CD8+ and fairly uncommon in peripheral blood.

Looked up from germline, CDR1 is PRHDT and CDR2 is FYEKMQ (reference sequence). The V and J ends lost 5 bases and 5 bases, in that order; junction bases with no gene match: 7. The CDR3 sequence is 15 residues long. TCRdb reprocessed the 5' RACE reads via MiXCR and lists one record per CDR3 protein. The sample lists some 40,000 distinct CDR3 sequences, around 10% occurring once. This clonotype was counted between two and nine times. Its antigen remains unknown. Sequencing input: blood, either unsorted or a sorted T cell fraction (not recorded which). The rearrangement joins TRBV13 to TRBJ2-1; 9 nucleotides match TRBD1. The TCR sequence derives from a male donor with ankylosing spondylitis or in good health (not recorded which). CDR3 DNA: TGTGCCAGCAGCCGTCCGGGACAGGGAAACAATGAGCAGTTCTTC. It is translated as CASSRPGQGNNEQFF.